The entry below gives a single T cell receptor beta chain sequence along with its context. This sample is drawn from a study of beta chain features in type 1 diabetes. As every portion of the isolated RNA was reverse transcribed, the sequencing read expressed TCRB transcripts. Using immunoSEQ multiplex PCR, the repertoire was profiled, and TCRdb retains in-frame clones only, with some absent. The sample has under 450,000 clones, approximately 15% seen once. The germline V gene encodes CDR1 SGHAT and CDR2 FQDESV (reference sequence). The CDR3 totals 16 residues. Germline trimming cut 5 bases from V and 4 bases from J; bases unmatched to any gene: 9.

This chain links TRBV11-1 with TRBJ2-1, with 9 bases lining up with TRBD2. The sequence was obtained from a man aged 30 to 45 in good health. What was sequenced was naive CD4+ T cells from blood. The CDR3 region is CASSPLAGVGYNEQFF. The CDR3 DNA reads as TGTGCCAGCAGCCCCTTAGCGGGAGTGGGTTACAATGAGCAGTTCTTC.